This paragraph covers one TCR beta chain sequence. The antigen it recognizes is unknown. Base qualities are not recorded, but no much larger clone differs from it by a single base. The data are from a study of cytomegalovirus exposure and HLA in healthy donors (dated by TCRdb to about 2017). With regard to the full study: An earlier analysis of approximately 640 of the donors reported 250 to 300 Gb of sequence data and 100 million to 140 million unique TCR beta sequences from about 179 million T cells. Around 300 gigabases of sequencing data and tens of millions of unique TCR sequences were included in an early release covering roughly 600 HLA-typed donors. The genetic ancestry cluster associated with self-reported Caucasian donors included 81% of the roughly 400 genotyped donors. The study aimed to test whether cataloging public T cell receptors could reveal signatures of past pathogen exposure. The study used immunosequencing to profile the T cell repertoires of 670 or so subjects and linked those repertoires to cytomegalovirus serostatus. Besides the first cohort of 500 to 700 subjects, a separate validation cohort made up of 120 different subjects was used. To predict cytomegalovirus infection status, the study brought together high-throughput TCR immunosequencing, statistical association of individual TCRs with disease status, and machine learning. A later analysis re-examined previously published TCR beta repertoires from roughly 650 donors and added high-resolution HLA genotyping to investigate patterns of TCR occurrence. The later analysis used no new phenotypic data to find candidate immune exposures, relying instead on TCR beta sequences and their occurrence across donors. An earlier analysis of some 600 of the donors applied high-throughput TCR beta sequencing to assess whether each TCR beta V gene segment acted as functional or pseudogenic. Alongside the repertoire data, information on donor age, sex, ethnicity and CMV serostatus was compiled. A later genetic analysis used genome-wide SNP genotypes for 398 of the 666 donors, treating that subset as a discovery cohort. Every discovery cohort repertoire had been produced on one sequencing platform. Both class I and class II loci were covered by HLA typing, at four-digit resolution. The number of donors typed differed by locus, with 629-630 for A, B, C, DRB1 and DQB1, roughly 550 for DQA1, about 610 for DPA1, and roughly 450 for DPB1. Several DR-DQ haplotypes were handled as single units for association and clustering because linkage in the cohort was strong. Among a few hundred genotyped donors of the cohort, an average of approximately 240,000 unique TCR beta nucleotide sequences were sequenced per donor, roughly 18% of them non-productive.

The cohort consisted of approximately 670 healthy bone marrow donors. All cohort members were sampled while nominally healthy, although unrecorded immune exposures were likely present. The donor was CMV seropositive and was included in the group of about 290 seropositive cohort members. Every donor gave a peripheral blood sample, and the peripheral blood mononuclear cells from that sample were used for TCR beta sequencing. The Qiagen DNeasy Blood Extraction Kit was used to extract genomic DNA from the blood cell samples. The research as a whole found: Immune exposure information for the cohort was limited to CMV serostatus. A later analysis found that most CMV-associated TCR beta chains appeared HLA-restricted, with HLA associations seemingly driven largely by CMV exposure. Several of the top co-occurrence clusters appeared to be linked to parvovirus B19, influenza, CMV and Epstein-Barr virus, according to a later analysis. This cohort had only TCR beta chains sequenced, and the lack of alpha or paired-chain data limited which features could be detected. In a later analysis, the rate of TCR association differed among HLA loci, with DRB1 alleles having the most associated TCRs and HLA-C alleles having the fewest. The classifier was reported to diagnose cytomegalovirus status with high specificity and sensitivity in both the original cohort and the validation cohort. An earlier analysis of approximately 540 of the donors showed that most TCR beta V segments appeared in productive rearrangements either about 90% or about 30% of the time, which broadly matched IMGT annotations. While some public TCRs were present in many individuals, most TCR sequences turned up only very rarely across donors. A later genetic analysis reported fewer N-insertions in productive TCRs among donors in an Asian-associated ancestry cluster than the roughly 700-donor mean. When HLA alleles, especially DR and DQ, strongly co-occurred, attributing TCR associations to individual alleles was difficult. Some IMGT-functional V segments, including TRBV6-2 and TRBV6-3, could not be distinguished by the 87-base-pair reads and were therefore excluded. According to the authors, the approach could potentially be generalized to other disease states and immunological phenotypes. Because HLA typing was unavailable for some donors at each locus, only the typed subset was used in association tests. Specific HLA alleles were associated with some 15,000 TCR beta sequences at a false discovery rate of 0.05 in a later analysis. Because counts were too low, around 17 rarely observed V segments, including chromosome 9 orphons, were left out of the earlier analysis of over 550 of the donors. The study gave a list of around 170 TCR beta chains associated with cytomegalovirus. A further reported finding was that TCR beta sequences accurately predicted the HLA-A and HLA-B alleles for most subjects in the first cohort. In a later genetic analysis, a missense DCLRE1C variant was associated with V-gene and J-gene trimming of TCR beta chains, and the association was replicated in an independent cohort. A cluster of highly shared sequence variants was judged likely to represent a technical artifact of the sequencing pipeline. A later analysis found that HLA-associated TCR beta chains were more clonally expanded and had lower generation probabilities than equally common non-associated chains. A few of the identified cytomegalovirus-associated TCR beta chains were confirmed in vitro to be specific for cytomegalovirus antigens. The presence/absence analyses assumed that sequencing depth was roughly uniform across donors, and that assumption may not be true. Correlated functional status among segregating V segments might reflect linkage disequilibrium, but an unknown experimental factor could not be ruled out.

The library was made by the immunoSEQ multiplex PCR assay. For the multiplex PCR, a mixture combining 60 forward primers for TCR Vbeta segments and 13 reverse primers for TCR Jbeta segments was used. The CDR3 region of rearranged TCR beta genes was amplified from genomic DNA by a multiplex PCR assay. Amplified TCR beta libraries were sequenced as 87-base-pair reads on the Illumina HiSeq System. As for how the authors treated the data: A later analysis counted around 72 million unique TCR beta chains across the 670 or so repertoires, and approximately 11 million of these chains were shared by at least two donors. A nearest-neighbor algorithm error-corrected the raw reads and collapsed the reads into unique sequences, merging closely related sequences to remove PCR and sequencing errors. V, D and J gene segments were assigned by aligning CDR3 sequences to IMGT reference sequences. Each retained sequence needed at least a six-nucleotide match to both a V gene segment and a J gene segment. Rearrangements were called productive when the CDR3 lacked stop codons and stayed in frame with V and J; all others were non-productive. CDR3 was defined by IMGT convention, running from the second conserved V-encoded cysteine to the conserved J-encoded phenylalanine. In an earlier analysis of some 550 of the donors, sequences lacking an unambiguous match to a single V gene segment were excluded. An earlier analysis of 587 of the donors called V segments functional above 56.7% productive rearrangements and segregating when the between-donor standard deviation exceeded 5%. To diagnose cytomegalovirus status from the catalog of TCR beta chain sequences, a statistical classification framework was built. In a later analysis, TCR nucleotide sequences were compared against IMGT/GENE-DB human TR gene sequences so that V and J genes could be assigned. Using the TCRdist pipeline, a later analysis assigned CDR3 sequences along with most-parsimonious VDJ recombination scenarios. In a later analysis, every TCR beta chain was defined by the combination of its CDR3 amino acid sequence and its V-gene family, and reads without a unique V-gene family were dropped. In a later analysis, around 600 highly shared, low-generation-probability nucleotide sequences were removed to address suspected cross-contamination and a sequencing artifact. A later analysis calculated a clonal expansion index for each public chain from normalized within-repertoire ranks of inferred template counts. A later analysis computed generation probabilities with a VDJ recombination model fitted to out-of-frame rearrangements, and checked the results against IGoR. In a later analysis, hypergeometric tests were used to score TCR-TCR, TCR-HLA and TCR-CMV co-occurrence, with a repertoire-size bias correction applied to TCR pairs. False discovery rates were estimated in a later analysis by permuting HLA or CMV assignments 20 times. In a later analysis, co-occurring TCRs were grouped using DBSCAN, with TCRdist sequence similarity added in when clustering inside HLA-allele-positive subsets. Co-occurrence clustering excluded repertoires with fewer than 30,000 or more than 120,000 public chains, plus five with anomalous nucleotide sharing. The immuneACCESS repertoire file appears here via TCRdb, limited to in-frame rearrangements. These files lack a portion of the clones; in checked studies, under half of the deficit traces to unresolved V genes, and the cause of the others is not known. Clone size and V and J calls were adopted from that table, with D and trimming inferred from the DNA. For this sample there are about 95,000 clones; roughly 70% appear just once. Clones ranked in the top ten supply about 16% of the sample.

Unmatched junction bases come to 5, with V trimmed by 1 base and J by 4 bases. CDR1 and CDR2 (MNHEY, SMNVEV) derive from the germline V gene (reference sequence). The CDR3 has 15 amino acids, counting the end cysteine and phenylalanine. CDR3 DNA is the only sequence kept; it has 45 bases, read in frame from the first base. The rearrangement joined TRBV27 to TRBJ2-7; 9 of the junction bases match TRBD2. The sequencing sample was made of PBMCs. The TCR originated in a woman aged 45-65 years in good health and CMV-seropositive. This receptor carries the CDR3 CASSLFPSGAYEQYF. The nucleotide sequence is TGTGCCAGCAGTTTATTTCCTAGCGGGGCTTACGAGCAGTACTTC.